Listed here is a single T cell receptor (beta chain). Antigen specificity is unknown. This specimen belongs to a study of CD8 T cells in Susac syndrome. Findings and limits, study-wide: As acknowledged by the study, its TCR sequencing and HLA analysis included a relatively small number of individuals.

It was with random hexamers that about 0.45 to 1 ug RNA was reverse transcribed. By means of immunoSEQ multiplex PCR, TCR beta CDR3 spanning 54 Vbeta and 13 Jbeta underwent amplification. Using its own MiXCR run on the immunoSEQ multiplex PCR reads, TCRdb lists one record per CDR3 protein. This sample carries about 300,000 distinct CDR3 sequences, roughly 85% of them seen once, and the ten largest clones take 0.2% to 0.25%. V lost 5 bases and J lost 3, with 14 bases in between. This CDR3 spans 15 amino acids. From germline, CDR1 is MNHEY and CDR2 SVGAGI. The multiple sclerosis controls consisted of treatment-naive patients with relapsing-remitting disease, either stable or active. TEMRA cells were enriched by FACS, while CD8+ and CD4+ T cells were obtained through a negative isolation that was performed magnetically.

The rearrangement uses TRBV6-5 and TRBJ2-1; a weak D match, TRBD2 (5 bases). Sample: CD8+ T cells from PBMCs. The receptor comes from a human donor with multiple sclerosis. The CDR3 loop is CASSPGRVIYNEQFF. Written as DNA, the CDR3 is TGTGCCAGCAGTCCTGGGCGGGTTATCTACAATGAGCAGTTCTTC.